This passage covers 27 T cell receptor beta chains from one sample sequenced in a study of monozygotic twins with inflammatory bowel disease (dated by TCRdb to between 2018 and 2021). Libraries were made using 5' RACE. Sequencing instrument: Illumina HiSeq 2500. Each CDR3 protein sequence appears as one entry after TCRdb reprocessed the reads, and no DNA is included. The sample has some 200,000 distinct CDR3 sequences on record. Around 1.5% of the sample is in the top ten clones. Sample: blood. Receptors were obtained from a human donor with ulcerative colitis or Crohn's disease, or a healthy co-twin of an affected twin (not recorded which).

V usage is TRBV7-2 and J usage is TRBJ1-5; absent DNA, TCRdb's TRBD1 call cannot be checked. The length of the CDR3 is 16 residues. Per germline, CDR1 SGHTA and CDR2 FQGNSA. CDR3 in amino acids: CASSLFGQEGHQPQHF.

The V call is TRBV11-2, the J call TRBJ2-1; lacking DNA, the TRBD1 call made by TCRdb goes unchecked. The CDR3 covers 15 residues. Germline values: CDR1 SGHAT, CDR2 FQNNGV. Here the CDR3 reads CASSFTRGAYNEQFF. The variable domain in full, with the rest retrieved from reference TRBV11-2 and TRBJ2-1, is EAGVAQSPRYKIIEKRQSVAFWCNPISGHATLYWYQQILGQGPKLLIQFQNNGVVDDSQLPKDRFSAERLKGVDSTLKIQPAKLEDSAVYLCASSFTRGAYNEQFFGPGTRLTVL.

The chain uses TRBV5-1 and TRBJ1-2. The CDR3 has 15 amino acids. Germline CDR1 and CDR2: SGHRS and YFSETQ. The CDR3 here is CASSLGHSTGYGYTF.

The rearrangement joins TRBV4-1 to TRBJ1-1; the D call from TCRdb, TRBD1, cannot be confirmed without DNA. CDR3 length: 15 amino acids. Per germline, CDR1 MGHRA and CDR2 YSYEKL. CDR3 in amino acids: CASSPPQRGGTEAFF.

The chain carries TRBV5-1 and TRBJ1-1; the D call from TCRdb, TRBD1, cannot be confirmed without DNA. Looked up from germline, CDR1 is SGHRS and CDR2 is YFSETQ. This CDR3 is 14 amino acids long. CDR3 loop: CASTAGTGVTEAFF.

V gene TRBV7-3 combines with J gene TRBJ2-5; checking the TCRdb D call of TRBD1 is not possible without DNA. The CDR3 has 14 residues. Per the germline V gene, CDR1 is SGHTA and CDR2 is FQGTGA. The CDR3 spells CASSLAGLGETQYF. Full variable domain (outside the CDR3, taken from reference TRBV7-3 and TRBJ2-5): GAGVSQTPSNKVTEKGKYVELRCDPISGHTALYWYRQSLGQGPEFLIYFQGTGAADDSGLPNDRFFAVRPEGSVSTLKIQRTERGDSAVYLCASSLAGLGETQYFGPGTRLLVL.

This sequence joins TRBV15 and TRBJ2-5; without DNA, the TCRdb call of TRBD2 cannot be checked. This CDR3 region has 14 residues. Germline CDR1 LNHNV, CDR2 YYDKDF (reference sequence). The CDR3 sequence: CATSARTSQETQYF.

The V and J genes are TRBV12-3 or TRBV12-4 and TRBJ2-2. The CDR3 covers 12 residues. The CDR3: CASSFGGGELFF.

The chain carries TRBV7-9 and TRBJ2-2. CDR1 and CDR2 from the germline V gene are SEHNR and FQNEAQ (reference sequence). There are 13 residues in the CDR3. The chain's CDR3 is CASSFDISGELFF.

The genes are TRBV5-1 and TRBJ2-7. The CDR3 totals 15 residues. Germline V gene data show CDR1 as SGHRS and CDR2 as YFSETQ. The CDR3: CASSLAPLSSYEQYF.

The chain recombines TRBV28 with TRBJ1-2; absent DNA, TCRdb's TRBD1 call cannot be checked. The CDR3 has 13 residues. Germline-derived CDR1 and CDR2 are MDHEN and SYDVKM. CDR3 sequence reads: CASSLGQGGGYTF.

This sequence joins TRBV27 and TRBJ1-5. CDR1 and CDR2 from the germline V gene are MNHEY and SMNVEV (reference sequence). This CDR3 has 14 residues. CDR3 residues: CASSEVYSNQPRHF.

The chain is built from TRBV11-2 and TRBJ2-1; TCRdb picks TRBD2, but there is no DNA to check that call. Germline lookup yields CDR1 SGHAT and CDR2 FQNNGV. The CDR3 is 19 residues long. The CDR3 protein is CASRSAAGRAGDFYNEQFF.

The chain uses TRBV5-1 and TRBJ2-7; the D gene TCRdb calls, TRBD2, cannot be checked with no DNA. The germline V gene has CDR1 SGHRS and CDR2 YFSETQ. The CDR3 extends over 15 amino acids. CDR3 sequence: CASSPQGGTAYEQYF.

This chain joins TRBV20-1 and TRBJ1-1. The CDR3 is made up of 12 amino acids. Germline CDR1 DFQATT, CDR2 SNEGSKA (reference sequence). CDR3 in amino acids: CSAPHMNTEAFF.

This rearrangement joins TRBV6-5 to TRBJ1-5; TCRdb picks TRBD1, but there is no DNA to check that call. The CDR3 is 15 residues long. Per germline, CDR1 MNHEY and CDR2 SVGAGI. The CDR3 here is CASSYSSGANQPQHF.

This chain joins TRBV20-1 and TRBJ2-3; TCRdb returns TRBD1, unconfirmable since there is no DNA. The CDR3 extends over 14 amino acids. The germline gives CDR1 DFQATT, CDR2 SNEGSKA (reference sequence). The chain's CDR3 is CSARTGTSTDTQYF.

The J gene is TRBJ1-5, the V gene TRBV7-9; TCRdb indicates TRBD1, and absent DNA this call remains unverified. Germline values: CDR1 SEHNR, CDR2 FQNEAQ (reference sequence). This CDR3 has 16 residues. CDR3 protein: CASSSPMDRAPQPQHF.

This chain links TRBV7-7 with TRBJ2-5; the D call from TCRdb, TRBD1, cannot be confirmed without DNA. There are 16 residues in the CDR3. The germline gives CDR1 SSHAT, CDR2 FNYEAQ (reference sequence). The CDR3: CASSLDLDRARETQYF.

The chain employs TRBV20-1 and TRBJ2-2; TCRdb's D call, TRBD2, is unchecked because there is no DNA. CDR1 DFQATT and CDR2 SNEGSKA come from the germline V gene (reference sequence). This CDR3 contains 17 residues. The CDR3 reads CSARDPETGTHTGELFF.

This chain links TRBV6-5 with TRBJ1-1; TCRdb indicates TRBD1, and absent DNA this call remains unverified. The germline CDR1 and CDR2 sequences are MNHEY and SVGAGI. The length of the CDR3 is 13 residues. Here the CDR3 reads CATSDRRNTEAFF.

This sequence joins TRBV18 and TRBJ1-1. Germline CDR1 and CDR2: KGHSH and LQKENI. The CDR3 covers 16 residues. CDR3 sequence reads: CASSPRLRVDSTEAFF.

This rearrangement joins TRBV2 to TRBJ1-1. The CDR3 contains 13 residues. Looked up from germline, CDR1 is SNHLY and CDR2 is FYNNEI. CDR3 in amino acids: CASSDNLNTEAFF.

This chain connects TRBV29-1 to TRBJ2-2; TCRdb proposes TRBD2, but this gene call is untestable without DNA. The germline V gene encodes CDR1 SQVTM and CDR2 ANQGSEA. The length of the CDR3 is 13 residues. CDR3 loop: CSVAAGGTGELFF.

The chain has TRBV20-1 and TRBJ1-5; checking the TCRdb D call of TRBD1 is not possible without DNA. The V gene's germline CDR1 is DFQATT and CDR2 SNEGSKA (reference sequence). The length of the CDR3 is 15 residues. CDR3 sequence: CSARTWGGGNQPQHF.

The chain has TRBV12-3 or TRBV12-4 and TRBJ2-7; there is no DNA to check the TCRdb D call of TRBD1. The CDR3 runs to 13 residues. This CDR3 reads CASSPQGQYEQYF.

This CDR3 reads CASSFPPGNTEAFF. The chain recombines TRBV12-3 or TRBV12-4 with TRBJ1-1; the D call of TRBD1 rests on TCRdb alone, since no DNA is present to check it. The CDR3 covers 14 residues.